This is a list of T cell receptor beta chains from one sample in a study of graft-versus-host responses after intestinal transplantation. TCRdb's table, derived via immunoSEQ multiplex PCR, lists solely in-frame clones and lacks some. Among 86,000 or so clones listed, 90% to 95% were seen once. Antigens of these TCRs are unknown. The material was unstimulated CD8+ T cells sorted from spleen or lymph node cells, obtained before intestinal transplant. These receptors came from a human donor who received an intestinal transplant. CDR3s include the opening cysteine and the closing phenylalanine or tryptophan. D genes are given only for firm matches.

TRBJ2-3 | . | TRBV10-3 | TGTGCCATCAGTGAGGATGAGCGGTGGGCAGATACGCAGTATTTT | CAISEDERWADTQYF
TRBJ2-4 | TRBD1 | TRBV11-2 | TGTGCCAGCGGGCAGACAGGGGAAGGGAACATTCAGTACTTC | CASGQTGEGNIQYF
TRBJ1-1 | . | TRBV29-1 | TGCAGCGTTGAGGTGCAGGGGATCGGGTGGGACACTGAAGCTTTCTTT | CSVEVQGIGWDTEAFF
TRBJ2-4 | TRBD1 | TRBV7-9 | TGTGCCAGCAGCGCTGGGACAGGGCGGGTTATAGCCAAAAACATTCAGTACTTC | CASSAGTGRVIAKNIQYF
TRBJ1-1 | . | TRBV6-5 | TGTGCCAGCAGCCCTGGGGGGGGTATGAACACTGAAGCTTTCTTT | CASSPGGGMNTEAFF
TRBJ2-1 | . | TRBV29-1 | TGCAGCGTTGAAGATCGGGACGTGTCCTACAATGAGCAGTTCTTC | CSVEDRDVSYNEQFF
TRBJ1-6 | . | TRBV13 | TGTGCCAGCAGCTTAGGTTTCGGGTCGAGTTCACCCCTCCACTTT | CASSLGFGSSSPLHF
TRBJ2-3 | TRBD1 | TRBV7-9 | TGTGCCAGCACCCTAGGACAGGAGCTTAGCACAGATACGCAGTATTTT | CASTLGQELSTDTQYF
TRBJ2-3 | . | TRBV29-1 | TGCAGCGTTGACGGGGATACGCAGTATTTT | CSVDGDTQYF
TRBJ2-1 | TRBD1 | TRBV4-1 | TGCGCCAGCAGCCAAGATCTCTTCGTAGTTCTTACAGGGGGCATTAAGAATGAGCAGTTCTTC | CASSQDLFVVLTGGIKNEQFF
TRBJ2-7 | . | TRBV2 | TGTGCCAGCAGTGTGCTGGTACTATGGACCTACGAGCAGTACTTC | CASSVLVLWTYEQYF
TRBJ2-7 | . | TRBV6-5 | TGTGCCAGCAGTTACCGAGGGGCCTACGAGCAGTACTTC | CASSYRGAYEQYF
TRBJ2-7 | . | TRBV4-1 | TGCGCCAGCAGCCAACACCCGCCGAGCGAGCCCTCTACCTACGAGCAGTACTTC | CASSQHPPSEPSTYEQYF